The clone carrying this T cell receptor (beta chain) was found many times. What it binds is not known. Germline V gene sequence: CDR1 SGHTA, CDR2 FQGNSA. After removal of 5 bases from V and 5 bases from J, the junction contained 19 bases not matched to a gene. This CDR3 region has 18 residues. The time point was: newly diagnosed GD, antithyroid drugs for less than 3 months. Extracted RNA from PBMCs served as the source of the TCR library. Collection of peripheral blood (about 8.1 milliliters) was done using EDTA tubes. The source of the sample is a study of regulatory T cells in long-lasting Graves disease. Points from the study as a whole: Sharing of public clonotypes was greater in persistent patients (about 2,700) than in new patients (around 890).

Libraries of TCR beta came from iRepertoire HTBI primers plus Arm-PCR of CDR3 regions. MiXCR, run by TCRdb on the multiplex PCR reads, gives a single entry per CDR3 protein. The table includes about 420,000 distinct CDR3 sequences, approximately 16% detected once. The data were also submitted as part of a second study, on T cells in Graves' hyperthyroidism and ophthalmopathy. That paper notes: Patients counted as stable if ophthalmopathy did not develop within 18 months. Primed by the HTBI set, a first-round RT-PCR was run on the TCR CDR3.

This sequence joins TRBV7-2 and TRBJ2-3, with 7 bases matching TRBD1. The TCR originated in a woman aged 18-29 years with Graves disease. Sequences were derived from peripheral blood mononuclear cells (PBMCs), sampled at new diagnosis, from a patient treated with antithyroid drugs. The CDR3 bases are TGTGCCAGCAGCCCACCCCCGACAGGGTCAGAACCATTAGATACGCAGTATTTT. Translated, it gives CASSPPPTGSEPLDTQYF. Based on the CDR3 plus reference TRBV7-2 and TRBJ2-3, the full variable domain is GAGVSQSPSNKVTEKGKDVELRCDPISGHTALYWYRQSLGQGLEFLIYFQGNSAPDKSGLPSDRFSAERTGGSVSTLTIQRTQQEDSAVYLCASSPPPTGSEPLDTQYFGPGTRLTVL.